This T cell receptor (beta chain) was sequenced during a study of T-cell reconstitution after alpha-beta-depleted transplantation in children. Study results and limitations: Reportedly, roughly two months post-transplant, alpha-beta T cells arose from several hundred expanded graft clones. Several patients had high TCRbeta diversity at day 60; it came from surviving recipient T cells and thymic progenitors. T-cell counts and diversity at one year following transplant were attributed mainly to newly produced T cells.

The CDR3 is 12 residues long. V was cut by 4 bases and J by 9 bases, with 13 bases left in between. The germline V gene has CDR1 SQVTM and CDR2 ANQGSEA. The library targeted TCRbeta and was prepared with unique molecular identifiers. Each CDR3 protein is one row after TCRdb ran MiXCR on the PCR reads. The profile shows more than 400,000 distinct CDR3 sequences, about 40% of them singletons. About this clonotype itself: The antigen remains unidentified.

The sequencing used PBMCs, collected before TCRalphabeta/CD19-depleted stem cell transplant. The chain recombines TRBV29-1 with TRBJ2-4; tentative D call: TRBD1 (6 bases). The clonotype originates from a girl aged 2 to 9 with aplastic anemia, due to receive a stem cell transplant. The CDR3 coding sequence is TGCAGCGTTGTGGGGCAGGGGAGCATTCAGTACTTC. Encoded protein: CSVVGQGSIQYF.